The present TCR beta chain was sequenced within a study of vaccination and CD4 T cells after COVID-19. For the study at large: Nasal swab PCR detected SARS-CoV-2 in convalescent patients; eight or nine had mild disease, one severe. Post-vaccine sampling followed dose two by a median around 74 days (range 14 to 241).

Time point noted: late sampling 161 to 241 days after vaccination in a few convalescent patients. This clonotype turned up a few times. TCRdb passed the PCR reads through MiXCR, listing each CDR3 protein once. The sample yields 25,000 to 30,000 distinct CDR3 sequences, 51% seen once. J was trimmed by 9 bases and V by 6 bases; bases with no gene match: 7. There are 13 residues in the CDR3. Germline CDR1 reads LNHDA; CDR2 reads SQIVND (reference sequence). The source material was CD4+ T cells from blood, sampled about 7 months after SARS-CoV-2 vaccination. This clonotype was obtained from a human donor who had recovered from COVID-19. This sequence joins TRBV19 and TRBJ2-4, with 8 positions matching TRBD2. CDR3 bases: TGTGCCAGTAGCGAGGGACTAGATGGCATTCAGTACTTC. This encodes CASSEGLDGIQYF.